The rows below give T cell receptor beta chains drawn from one sample of a study of T cells after posttransplantation cyclophosphamide. The table came from immunoSEQ multiplex PCR; TCRdb's copy has only in-frame clones and leaves some out. The sample has about 36,000 clones; over 75% are singletons. Material: CD4+ T cells sorted from blood, obtained around 2,000 days after a stem cell transplant with posttransplant cyclophosphamide. These receptor sequences come from a female patient aged 40-50 years who received an allogeneic stem cell transplant from a related donor, was CMV-positive, and had no GVHD. The T cells may partly be graft donor cells. Both conserved end residues are part of each CDR3. The order of the fields is CDR3 length, clone size, J gene, V gene, D gene, CDR3 protein, CDR3 DNA. The D gene is left open where the match is weak. Some rows have no size entry. The others give once, few or many, or a class for an expanded clone.

>18|NA|TRBJ2-1|TRBV25-1|TRBD2
CASSEGLAGGADYNEQFF
TGTGCCAGCAGTGAGGGGTTAGCGGGGGGGGCCGATTACAATGAGCAGTTCTTC
>16|NA|TRBJ2-2|TRBV6-1|NA
CASSAIRDTNTGELFF
TGTGCCAGCAGTGCAATCCGGGACACTAACACCGGGGAGCTGTTTTTT
>13|NA|TRBJ1-1|TRBV12-5|NA
CASGLETITEAFF
TGTGCTAGTGGTTTGGAGACTATCACTGAAGCTTTCTTT
>15|NA|TRBJ1-2|TRBV6-5|NA
CASSYSAGIVRGYTF
TGTGCCAGCAGTTACTCGGCAGGGATAGTGCGGGGCTACACCTTC
>16|NA|TRBJ1-6|TRBV6-6|TRBD1
CASSPTGAFPHSPLHF
TGTGCCAGCAGTCCTACAGGGGCCTTCCCACATTCACCCCTCCACTTT
>18|NA|TRBJ2-1|TRBV19|TRBD1
CASSMRGQLLGTHNEQFF
TGTGCCAGTAGTATGAGGGGGCAGCTCCTGGGCACACACAATGAGCAGTTCTTC
>14|NA|TRBJ1-6|TRBV28|NA
CASSIDSRRSPLHF
TGTGCCAGCAGCATAGACAGCCGACGATCACCCCTCCACTTT
>15|NA|TRBJ1-3|TRBV7-3|NA
CASSPDSYSGNTIYF
TGTGCCAGCAGCCCGGACAGCTACTCTGGAAACACCATATATTTT
>16|NA|TRBJ2-3|TRBV10-3|NA
CAISGARAGSTDTQYF
TGTGCCATCAGTGGGGCCCGGGCGGGGAGCACAGATACGCAGTATTTT
>11|NA|TRBJ1-2|TRBV29-1|NA
CSVVHGGVNTF
TGCAGCGTTGTACACGGAGGGGTAAACACCTTC
>13|NA|TRBJ1-2|TRBV6-1|NA
CASRGAPNYGYTF
TGTGCCAGCAGGGGGGCGCCTAACTATGGCTACACCTTC
>13|few|TRBJ2-7|TRBV7-6|NA
CASSLGVSYEQYF
TGTGCCAGCAGCCTCGGGGTTTCCTACGAGCAGTACTTC
>15|NA|TRBJ2-3|TRBV5-1|NA
CASSLPGAPGGTQYF
TGCGCCAGCAGCTTGCCGGGGGCCCCAGGGGGTACGCAGTATTTT